This is a list of T cell receptor beta chains from one sample in a study of blood T cell repertoires in COVID-19. The table came from immunoSEQ multiplex PCR; TCRdb's copy has only in-frame clones and leaves some out. The repertoire holds about 310,000 clones, with roughly 84% as singletons. Sequenced input: peripheral blood. Every receptor here comes from a man aged 45-65 years with active or convalescent COVID-19. Each CDR3 is given with its conserved first and last residue. D genes are given only for firm matches. For some rows the clone size is stated as once, few or many, or as a class when expanded; others skip it.

TRBJ2-5,NA,TRBV7-2,TRBD2,TGTGCCAGCAGCCCCACTAGCGCCGGAGAGACCCAGTACTTC,CASSPTSAGETQYF
TRBJ1-2,NA,TRBV5-1,TRBD1,TGCGCCAGCAGCTACACGACAGGGGGGAGAAACTATGGCTACACCTTC,CASSYTTGGRNYGYTF
TRBJ1-2,NA,TRBV6-5,TRBD1,TGTGCCAGCAGTTCCTCAGGGGGTGGCTACACCTTC,CASSSSGGGYTF
TRBJ1-1,once,TRBV18,TRBD1,TGTGCCAGCTCACCACTTCTGTACGGACAGGGGGGAACTGAAGCTTTCTTT,CASSPLLYGQGGTEAFF
TRBJ2-1,NA,TRBV19,TRBD1,TGTGCCAGCCAGGGGGCTTACAATGAGCAGTTCTTC,CASQGAYNEQFF
TRBJ2-5,NA,TRBV18,TRBD2,TGTGCCAGCTCACCCGCAGCGGGGACTAGTGTGAAGACCCAGTACTTC,CASSPAAGTSVKTQYF
TRBJ1-2,NA,TRBV29-1,NA,TGCAGCTCCTTCCGACTGGATCTCCGTGGCTACACCTTC,CSSFRLDLRGYTF
TRBJ2-1,NA,TRBV11-3,TRBD2,TGTGCCAGCAGCGGCCGGACTAGCGGGAGTTACAATGAGCAGTTCTTC,CASSGRTSGSYNEQFF
TRBJ2-7,NA,TRBV5-8,TRBD1,TGTGCCAGCAGCTTGGCCAGGGGGAACGAGCAGTACTTC,CASSLARGNEQYF
TRBJ1-2,NA,TRBV12-3/TRBV12-4,NA,TGTGCCACTCCGAAGTGGGGCTCCTATGGCTACACCTTC,CATPKWGSYGYTF
TRBJ1-4,NA,TRBV7-3,NA,TGTGCCAGCAGCCCAAGCGGGGGAAGTAATGAAAAACTGTTTTTT,CASSPSGGSNEKLFF
TRBJ2-2,NA,TRBV10-1,TRBD2,TGCGCCACCAGAGCGGGAGGGACCGGGGAGCTGTTTTTT,CATRAGGTGELFF
TRBJ2-1,NA,TRBV6-4,NA,TGTGCCAGCAGTGCGGCGGGCTTGACTAGCAATGAGCAGTTCTTC,CASSAAGLTSNEQFF
TRBJ1-5,NA,TRBV30,NA,TGTGCCTGGAGTGGGCCGCCGTATAGCAATCAGCCCCAGCATTTT,CAWSGPPYSNQPQHF
TRBJ1-2,NA,TRBV7-2,NA,TGTGCCAGCAGCTTACTGGCCAGGGGCTATGGCTACACCTTC,CASSLLARGYGYTF
TRBJ1-1,NA,TRBV29-1,TRBD1,TGCAGCGTTCCTGGACAGGATGAAGCTTTCTTT,CSVPGQDEAFF
TRBJ2-3,once,TRBV4-2,NA,TGTGCCAGCAGCCAAGATAGCGACTACACAGATACGCAGTATTTT,CASSQDSDYTDTQYF
TRBJ2-1,NA,TRBV24-1,NA,TGTGCCACCAGTGACCCTCGGGACAAGGTGAGAGATGAGCAGTTCTTC,CATSDPRDKVRDEQFF
TRBJ2-7,NA,TRBV4-3,NA,TGCGCCAGCAGCCAAGAGGGCGGGGTCCACGAGCAGTACTTC,CASSQEGGVHEQYF
TRBJ2-7,NA,TRBV23-1,NA,TGCGCCAGCAGTCGAGGAGGTATCTACGAGCAGTACTTC,CASSRGGIYEQYF
TRBJ2-7,NA,TRBV2,NA,TGTGCCAGCTTACAGGATTACTCCTACGAGCAGTACTTC,CASLQDYSYEQYF
TRBJ1-6,few,TRBV27,NA,TGTGCCAGCAGTTTTTCAGGCTCCTATAATTCACCCCTCCACTTT,CASSFSGSYNSPLHF
TRBJ2-3,NA,TRBV29-1,TRBD1,TGCAGCTCCAGGGGGCGTGGAGATACGCAGTATTTT,CSSRGRGDTQYF
TRBJ1-2,NA,TRBV12-3/TRBV12-4,TRBD1,TGTGCCAGCAGTTTCGACAGGGCTGGCTACACCTTC,CASSFDRAGYTF
TRBJ1-5,NA,TRBV1,NA,TGCACCAGCAGCCAAGTCTTAAGGAAGGGGAGGATCAGAAGGAATAGCAATCAGCCCCAGCATTTT,CTSSQVLRKGRIRRNSNQPQHF
TRBJ2-7,NA,TRBV27,NA,TGTGCCAGCAGTTTAAAGCCGGGACTGACCTACGAGCAGTACTTC,CASSLKPGLTYEQYF
TRBJ2-2,NA,TRBV6-6,TRBD1,TGTGCCAGCAACCGAAGGGGGCGCGGCGGGGAGCTGTTTTTT,CASNRRGRGGELFF
TRBJ1-2,NA,TRBV10-3,TRBD1,TGTGCCATCACCTTAGGAACAGGGGGCAACTATGGCTACACCTTC,CAITLGTGGNYGYTF
TRBJ2-7,NA,TRBV27,NA,TGTGCCAGCAGTTTAGGCCAGGGGTTCTACGAGCAGTACTTC,CASSLGQGFYEQYF
TRBJ2-5,NA,TRBV6-2/TRBV6-3,NA,TGTGCCAGCAGTTACCCGGACCCCGGGAGGACCCAGTACTTC,CASSYPDPGRTQYF
TRBJ1-5,few,TRBV2,NA,TGTGCCAGTGGTTCCGCGGGGGGCAGGACCAATCAGCCCCAGCATTTT,CASGSAGGRTNQPQHF
TRBJ1-1,NA,TRBV30,NA,TGTGCCTGGAGTGTGGGGACCAGGGGCACTGAAGCTTTCTTT,CAWSVGTRGTEAFF
TRBJ1-4,NA,TRBV11-2,NA,TGTGCCAGCAGCTTAGATTCCGCACAGATCTATGAAAAACTGTTTTTT,CASSLDSAQIYEKLFF
TRBJ1-1,NA,TRBV5-1,TRBD1,TGCGCCAGCAGCTCTGCAGGACAGGGAAACACTGAAGCTTTCTTT,CASSSAGQGNTEAFF
TRBJ2-3,NA,TRBV24-1,TRBD2,TGTGCCACCAGTGACCCACCCGGGGGGGCTTCTAGCACAGATACGCAGTATTTT,CATSDPPGGASSTDTQYF
TRBJ1-1,NA,TRBV7-9,NA,TGTGCCAGCAGCCGCTCCGGGGGAGGGGGGAACACTGAAGCTTTCTTT,CASSRSGGGGNTEAFF
TRBJ2-3,NA,TRBV2,TRBD2,TGTGCCAGCTCTGGGGGGGGAGGCACAGATACGCAGTATTTT,CASSGGGGTDTQYF
TRBJ2-2,NA,TRBV7-9,NA,TGTGCCAGCAGCCCCGGACAGAACACCGGGGAGCTGTTTTTT,CASSPGQNTGELFF
TRBJ1-6,NA,TRBV6-5,NA,TGTGCCAGCAGTCCAACAGGGCAGAATTCACCCCTCCACTTT,CASSPTGQNSPLHF
TRBJ2-2,once,TRBV3-1/TRBV3-2,NA,TGTGCCAGCAGCCAAGAAGGTTCAAGGGGGAGCACCGGGGAGCTGTTTTTT,CASSQEGSRGSTGELFF
TRBJ2-7,NA,TRBV3-1/TRBV3-2,NA,TGTGCCAGCAGCCAAGGGGCGGACAGTGACTACGAGCAGTACTTC,CASSQGADSDYEQYF
TRBJ2-3,NA,TRBV9,NA,TGTGCCAGCAGCGTCTTTACAGTTACCAAGGGCACAGATACGCAGTATTTT,CASSVFTVTKGTDTQYF